The clone carrying this T cell receptor beta chain was found many times. Its antigen is not known. With constant-segment primers, 5'RACE yielded cDNA libraries of TCR alpha and TCR beta that carried sample barcodes and UMIs. One entry per CDR3 protein results from TCRdb running MiXCR on the 5' RACE reads. The sample consists of about 430,000 distinct CDR3 sequences, under 20% of them appearing once. This specimen belongs to a study of T-cell memory formation after mild COVID-19. Notes on the study in general: Researchers report contracting CD4+ clones mostly in CM and EM, with CD8+ clones in EMRA. Second-wave clones reaching peak frequency on day 37 lacked confirmed SARS-CoV-2 specificity. Day 15 to 85 contracting clones showed balanced CD4/CD8; later expanders leaned CD4+.

The receptor's source is a man younger than 30 who had mild COVID-19 (a few samples of this study predate the infection). Cell type and time point are not known. The sequenced material came from PBMCs or a T cell subset sorted from them (not recorded which).

CDR3 in DNA: TGCGCCAGCAGCTTGGAGGGGTATGAGCAGTTCTTC. Protein: CASSLEGYEQFF. The chain joins TRBV5-1 to TRBJ2-1; D might be TRBD1 (5 bases). V lost 0 bases and J 8 bases, leaving 6 bases between the germline ends. CDR1 and CDR2 (germline): SGHRS, YFSETQ. CDR3 size: 12 residues.